Given below is one T cell receptor beta chain in context. These data are taken from a study of control samples from healthy donors and cancer patients. Clones were read by immunoSEQ multiplex PCR, and TCRdb kept only the in-frame ones, dropping some. The sample includes 100,000 to 150,000 clones, about 95% of them seen just once. The germline gives CDR1 ENHRY, CDR2 SYGVKD. CDR3 length: 13 amino acids. Trimming removed 7 bases at V and 8 bases at J, with 17 bases between. The sequencing sample was made of blood. The sequence was collected from a man aged 25-45 years in good health. The chain carries TRBV10-3 and TRBJ1-1; the D is unclear. CDR3: CAITGAPAGEAFF. The DNA of the CDR3 is TGTGCCATCACGGGCGCGCCGGCGGGAGAAGCTTTCTTT.